This entry is about one T cell receptor beta chain. The germline gives CDR1 SQVTM, CDR2 ANQGSEA. The CDR3 sequence is 12 residues long. Trimming took 5 bases from V and 3 from J, leaving 11 bases between them. These data originate in a study of OX40 agonist ivuxolimab in advanced cancers. Repertoires were generated with immunoSEQ multiplex PCR, while TCRdb's copy carries only in-frame clones and drops some. Altogether around 26,000 clones are present, around 85% being singletons, with the ten largest covering 34%. The sample in question was CD4+ or CD8+ T cells sorted from blood, obtained in a trial of the OX40 agonist ivuxolimab. The TCR sequence derives from an adult with an advanced solid tumor such as melanoma, head and neck, liver or kidney cancer. The V gene is TRBV29-1, the J gene TRBJ2-7, with D perhaps given as TRBD1 or TRBD2 (5 bases each). The CDR3 is CSVSAGSYEQYF. DNA for the CDR3: TGCAGCGTTTCCGCAGGGAGCTACGAGCAGTACTTC.